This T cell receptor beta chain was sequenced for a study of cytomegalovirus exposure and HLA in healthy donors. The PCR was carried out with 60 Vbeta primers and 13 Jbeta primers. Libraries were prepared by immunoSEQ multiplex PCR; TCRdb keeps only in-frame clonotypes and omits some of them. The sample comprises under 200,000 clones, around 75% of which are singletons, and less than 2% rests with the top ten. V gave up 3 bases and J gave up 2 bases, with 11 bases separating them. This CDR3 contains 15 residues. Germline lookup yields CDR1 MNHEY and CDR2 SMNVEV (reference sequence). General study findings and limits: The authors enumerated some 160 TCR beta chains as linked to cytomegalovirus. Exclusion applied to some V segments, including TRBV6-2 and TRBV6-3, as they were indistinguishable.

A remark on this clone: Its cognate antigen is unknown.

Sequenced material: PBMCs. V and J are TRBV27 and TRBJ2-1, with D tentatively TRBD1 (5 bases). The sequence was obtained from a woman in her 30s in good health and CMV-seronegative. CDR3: CASSLEQGTYNEQFF. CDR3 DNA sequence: TGTGCCAGCAGTTTGGAGCAGGGAACCTACAATGAGCAGTTCTTC.